The 2 T cell receptor beta chains below were found in one sample sequenced in a study of T cell repertoires in cytomegalovirus infection. In TCRdb, the reads were re-called with MiXCR into one record per CDR3 protein. The sample contains some 150,000 distinct CDR3 sequences, about 20% of which appear only once. The sequencing input was PBMCs. All receptors derive from a human donor in good health (CMV status not recorded). Some clones in this sample may be carry-over from other donors' samples.

The chain recombines TRBV9 with TRBJ2-1; 8 bases align to TRBD2. Germline V CDR1 and CDR2: SGDLS, YYNGEE. This CDR3 comprises 15 residues. V gave up 0 bases and J gave up 4 bases; unmatched junction bases: 3. CDR3 protein: CASSVAGGPYNEQFF. The CDR3 coding sequence is TGTGCCAGCAGCGTAGCGGGAGGGCCGTACAATGAGCAGTTCTTC.

The sample holds many counts of this clonotype. The chain uses TRBV7-2 and TRBJ2-3; maybe TRBD1 (5 bases). The CDR3 has 15 residues. Germline values: CDR1 SGHTA, CDR2 FQGNSA. V was trimmed by 2 bases and J by 4 bases, leaving 13 bases between them. The CDR3 region is CASSLYRLGADTQYF. The CDR3 nucleotides are TGTGCCAGCAGCTTATATAGGTTAGGGGCAGATACGCAGTATTTT.